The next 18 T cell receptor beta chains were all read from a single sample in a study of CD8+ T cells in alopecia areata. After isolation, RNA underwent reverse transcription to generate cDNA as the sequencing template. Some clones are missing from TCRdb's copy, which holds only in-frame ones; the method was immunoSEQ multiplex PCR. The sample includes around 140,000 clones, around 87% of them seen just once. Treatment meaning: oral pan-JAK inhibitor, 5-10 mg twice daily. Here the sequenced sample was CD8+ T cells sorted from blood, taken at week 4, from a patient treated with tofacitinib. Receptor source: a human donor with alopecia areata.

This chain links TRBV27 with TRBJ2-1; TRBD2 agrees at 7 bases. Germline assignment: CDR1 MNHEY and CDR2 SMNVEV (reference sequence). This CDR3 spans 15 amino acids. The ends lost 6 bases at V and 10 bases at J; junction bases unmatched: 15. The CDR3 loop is CASSPGVAGGGEQFF. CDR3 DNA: TGTGCCAGCAGCCCTGGGGTAGCGGGTGGGGGGGAGCAGTTCTTC.

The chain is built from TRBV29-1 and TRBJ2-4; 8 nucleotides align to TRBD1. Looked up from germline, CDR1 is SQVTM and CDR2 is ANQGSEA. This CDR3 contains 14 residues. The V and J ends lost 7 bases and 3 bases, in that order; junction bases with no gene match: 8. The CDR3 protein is CSAMDREGKNIQYF. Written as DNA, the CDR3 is TGCAGCGCTATGGACAGGGAAGGCAAAAACATTCAGTACTTC. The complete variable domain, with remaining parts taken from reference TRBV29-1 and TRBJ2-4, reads SAVISQKPSRDICQRGTSLTIQCQVDSQVTMMFWYRQQPGQSLTLIATANQGSEATYESGFVIDKFPISRPNLTFSTLTVSNMSPEDSSIYLCSAMDREGKNIQYFGAGTRLSVL.

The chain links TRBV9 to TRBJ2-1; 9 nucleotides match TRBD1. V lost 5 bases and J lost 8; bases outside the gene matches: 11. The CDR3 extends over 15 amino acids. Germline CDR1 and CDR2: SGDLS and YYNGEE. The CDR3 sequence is CASRAGTGTADEQFF. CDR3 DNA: TGTGCCAGCAGGGCCGGGACAGGGACTGCAGATGAGCAGTTCTTC.

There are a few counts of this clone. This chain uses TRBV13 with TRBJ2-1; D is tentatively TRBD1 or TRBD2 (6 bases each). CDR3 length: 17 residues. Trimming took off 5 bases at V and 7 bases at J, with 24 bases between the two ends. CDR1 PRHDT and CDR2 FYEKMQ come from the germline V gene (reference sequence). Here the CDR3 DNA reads TGTGCCAGCAGCCCTCAGGGGACTGGGCTAGCCTGGAATGAGCAGTTCTTC. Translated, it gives CASSPQGTGLAWNEQFF.

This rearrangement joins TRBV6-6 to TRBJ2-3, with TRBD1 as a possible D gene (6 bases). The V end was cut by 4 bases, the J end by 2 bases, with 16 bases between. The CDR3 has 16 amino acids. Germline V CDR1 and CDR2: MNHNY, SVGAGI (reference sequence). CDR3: CASSFNIQGNTDTQYF. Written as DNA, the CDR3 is TGTGCCAGCAGTTTCAATATACAGGGCAACACAGATACGCAGTATTTT.

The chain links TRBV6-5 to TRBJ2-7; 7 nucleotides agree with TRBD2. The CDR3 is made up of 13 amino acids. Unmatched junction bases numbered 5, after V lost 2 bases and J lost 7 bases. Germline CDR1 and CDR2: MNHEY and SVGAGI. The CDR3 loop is CASSYNPSGEQYF. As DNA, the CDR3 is TGTGCCAGCAGTTACAACCCTAGCGGAGAGCAGTACTTC.

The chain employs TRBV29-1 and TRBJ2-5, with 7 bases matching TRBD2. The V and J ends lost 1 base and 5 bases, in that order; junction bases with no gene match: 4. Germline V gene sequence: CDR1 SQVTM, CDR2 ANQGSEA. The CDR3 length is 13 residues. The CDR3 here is CSVEAAGAETQYF. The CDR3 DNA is TGCAGCGTTGAAGCGGCGGGAGCGGAGACCCAGTACTTC.

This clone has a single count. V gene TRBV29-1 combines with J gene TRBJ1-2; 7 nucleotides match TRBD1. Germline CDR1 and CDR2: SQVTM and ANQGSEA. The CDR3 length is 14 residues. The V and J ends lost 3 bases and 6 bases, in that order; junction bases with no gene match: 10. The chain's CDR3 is CSVEASTGDHGYTF. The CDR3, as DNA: TGCAGCGTTGAGGCCTCCACAGGGGACCATGGCTACACCTTC. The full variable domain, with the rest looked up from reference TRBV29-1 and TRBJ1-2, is SAVISQKPSRDICQRGTSLTIQCQVDSQVTMMFWYRQQPGQSLTLIATANQGSEATYESGFVIDKFPISRPNLTFSTLTVSNMSPEDSSIYLCSVEASTGDHGYTFGSGTRLTVV.

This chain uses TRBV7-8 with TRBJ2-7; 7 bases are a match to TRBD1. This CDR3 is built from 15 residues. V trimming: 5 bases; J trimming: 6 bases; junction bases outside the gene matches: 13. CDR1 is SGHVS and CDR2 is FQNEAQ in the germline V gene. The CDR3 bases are TGTGCCAGCAGCACACCGGCAGGGGGAAAGTCCGAGCAGTACTTC. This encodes CASSTPAGGKSEQYF.

Written as DNA, the CDR3 is TGTGCCTCCTCCGCGGGCTACAGGGTCGAGCTACATGAGCAGTTCTTC. The encoded protein is CASSAGYRVELHEQFF. V is TRBV30 and J is TRBJ2-1, with D perhaps TRBD1 (6 bases). The CDR3 spans 16 residues. The V and J ends lost 7 bases and 8 bases respectively, with 27 bases between them. Germline CDR1 GTSNPN, CDR2 SVGIG (reference sequence).

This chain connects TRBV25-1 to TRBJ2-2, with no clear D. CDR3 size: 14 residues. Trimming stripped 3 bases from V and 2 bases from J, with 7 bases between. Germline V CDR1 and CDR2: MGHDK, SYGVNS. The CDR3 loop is CASSDLVNTGELFF. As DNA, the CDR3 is TGTGCCAGCAGTGATTTGGTAAACACCGGGGAGCTGTTTTTT.

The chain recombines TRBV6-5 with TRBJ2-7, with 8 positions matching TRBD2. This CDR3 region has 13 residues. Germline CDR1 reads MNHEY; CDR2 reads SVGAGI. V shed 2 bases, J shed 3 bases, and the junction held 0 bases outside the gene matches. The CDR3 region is CASSYTSGYEQYF. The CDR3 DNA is TGTGCCAGCAGTTACACTAGCGGCTACGAGCAGTACTTC.

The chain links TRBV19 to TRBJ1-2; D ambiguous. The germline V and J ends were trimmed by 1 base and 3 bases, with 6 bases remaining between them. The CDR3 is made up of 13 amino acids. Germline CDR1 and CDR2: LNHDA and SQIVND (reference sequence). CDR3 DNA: TGTGCCAGTAGTATAGGAGGATACTATGGCTACACCTTC. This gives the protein CASSIGGYYGYTF.

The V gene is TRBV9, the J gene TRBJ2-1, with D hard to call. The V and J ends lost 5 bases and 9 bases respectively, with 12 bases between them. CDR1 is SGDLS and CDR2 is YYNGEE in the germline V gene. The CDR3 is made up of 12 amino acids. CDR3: CASSAPRSEQFF. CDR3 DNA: TGTGCCAGCAGTGCTCCGAGATCTGAGCAGTTCTTC. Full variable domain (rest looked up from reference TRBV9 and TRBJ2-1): DSGVTQTPKHLITATGQRVTLRCSPRSGDLSVYWYQQSLDQGLQFLIQYYNGEERAKGNILERFSAQQFPDLHSELNLSSLELGDSALYFCASSAPRSEQFFGPGTRLTVL.

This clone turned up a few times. CDR3 in amino acids: CASSFQTSAGVAYEQYF. The CDR3 DNA sequence: TGTGCCAGCAGCTTCCAAACTTCGGCCGGGGTAGCCTACGAGCAGTACTTC. V usage is TRBV7-9 and J usage is TRBJ2-5, with D maybe TRBD2 (5 bases). With the DNA end fitting TRBJ2-7 better, the J assignment may be wrong. Looked up from germline, CDR1 is SEHNR and CDR2 is FQNEAQ (reference sequence). This CDR3 has 17 residues.

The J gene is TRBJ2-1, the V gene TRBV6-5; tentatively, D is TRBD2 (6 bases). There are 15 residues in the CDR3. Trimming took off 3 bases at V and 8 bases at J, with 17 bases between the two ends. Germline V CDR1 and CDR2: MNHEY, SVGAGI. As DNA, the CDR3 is TGTGCCAGCAGTTATAACTTAGGAGGGATCGATGAGCAGTTCTTC. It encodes CASSYNLGGIDEQFF.

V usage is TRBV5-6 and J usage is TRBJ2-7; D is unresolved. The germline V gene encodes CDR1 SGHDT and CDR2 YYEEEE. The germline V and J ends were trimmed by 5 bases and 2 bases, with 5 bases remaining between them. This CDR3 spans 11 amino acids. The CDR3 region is CASSRTYEQYF. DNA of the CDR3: TGTGCCAGCAGTCGAACCTACGAGCAGTACTTC. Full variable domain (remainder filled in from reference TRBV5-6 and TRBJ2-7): DAGVTQSPTHLIKTRGQQVTLRCSPKSGHDTVSWYQQALGQGPQFIFQYYEEEERQRGNFPDRFSGHQFPNYSSELNVNALLLGDSALYLCASSRTYEQYFGPGTRLTVT.

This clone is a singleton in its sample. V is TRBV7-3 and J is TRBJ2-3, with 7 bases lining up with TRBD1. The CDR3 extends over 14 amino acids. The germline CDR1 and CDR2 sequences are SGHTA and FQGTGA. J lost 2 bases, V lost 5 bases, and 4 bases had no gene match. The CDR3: CASSRDRATDTQYF. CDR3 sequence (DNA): TGTGCCAGCAGCCGCGACAGGGCCACAGATACGCAGTATTTT.